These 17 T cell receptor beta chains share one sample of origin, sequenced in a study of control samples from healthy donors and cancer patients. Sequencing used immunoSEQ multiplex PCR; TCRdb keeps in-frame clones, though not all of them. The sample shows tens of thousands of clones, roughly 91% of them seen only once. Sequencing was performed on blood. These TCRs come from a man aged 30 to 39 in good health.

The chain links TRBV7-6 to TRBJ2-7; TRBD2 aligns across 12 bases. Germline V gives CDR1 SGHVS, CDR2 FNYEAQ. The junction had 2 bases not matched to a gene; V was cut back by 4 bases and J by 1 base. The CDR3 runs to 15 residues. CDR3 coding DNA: TGTGCCAGCAGCTCCGGACTAGCGGGGTCCTACGAGCAGTACTTC. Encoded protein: CASSSGLAGSYEQYF.

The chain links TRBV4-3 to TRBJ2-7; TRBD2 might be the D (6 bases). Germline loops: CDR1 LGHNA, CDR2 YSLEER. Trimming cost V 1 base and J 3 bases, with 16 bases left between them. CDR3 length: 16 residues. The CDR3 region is CASSQARDLGLYEQYF. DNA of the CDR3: TGCGCCAGCAGCCAAGCTAGGGACTTGGGCCTCTACGAGCAGTACTTC.

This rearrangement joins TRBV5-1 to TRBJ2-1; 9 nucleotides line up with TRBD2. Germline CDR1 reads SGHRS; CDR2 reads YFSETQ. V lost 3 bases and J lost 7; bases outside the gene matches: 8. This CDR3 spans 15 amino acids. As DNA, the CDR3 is TGCGCCAGCAGCTCGGTAGCGGGAGCGGCGAATGAGCAGTTCTTC. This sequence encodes CASSSVAGAANEQFF.

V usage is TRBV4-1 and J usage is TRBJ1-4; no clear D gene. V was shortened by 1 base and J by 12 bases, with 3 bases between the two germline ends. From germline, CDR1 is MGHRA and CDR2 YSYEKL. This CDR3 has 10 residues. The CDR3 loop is CASSQGELFF. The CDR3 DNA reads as TGCGCCAGCAGCCAAGGGGAACTGTTTTTT.

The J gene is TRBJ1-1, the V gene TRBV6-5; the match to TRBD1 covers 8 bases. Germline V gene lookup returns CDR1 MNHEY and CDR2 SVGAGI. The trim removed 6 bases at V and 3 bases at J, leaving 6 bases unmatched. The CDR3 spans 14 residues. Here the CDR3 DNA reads TGTGCCAGCAGGGACCAGACAGGGGACACTGAAGCTTTCTTT. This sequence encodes CASRDQTGDTEAFF.

CDR3 bases: TGCGCCAGCAGCCAAGATCGAGACAGGGGACAAGAGACCCAGTACTTC. This encodes CASSQDRDRGQETQYF. This chain joins TRBV4-1 and TRBJ2-5; the match to TRBD1 covers 8 bases. CDR1 is MGHRA and CDR2 is YSYEKL in the germline V gene. The CDR3 loop spans 16 amino acids. V lost 0 bases and J lost 2; bases outside the gene matches: 5.

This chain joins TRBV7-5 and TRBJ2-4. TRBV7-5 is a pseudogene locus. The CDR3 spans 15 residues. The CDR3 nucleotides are TGTGCCAGAAGCTTAGACGCCTTAGCCAAAAACATTCAGTACTTC. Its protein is CARSLDALAKNIQYF.

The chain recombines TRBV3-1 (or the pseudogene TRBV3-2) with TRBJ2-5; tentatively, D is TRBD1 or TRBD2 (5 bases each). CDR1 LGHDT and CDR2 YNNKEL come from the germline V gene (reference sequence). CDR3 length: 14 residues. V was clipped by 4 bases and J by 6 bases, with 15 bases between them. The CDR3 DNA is TGTGCCAGCAGCCCCCTGCTACCGGGGCAGACCCAGTACTTC. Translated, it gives CASSPLLPGQTQYF.

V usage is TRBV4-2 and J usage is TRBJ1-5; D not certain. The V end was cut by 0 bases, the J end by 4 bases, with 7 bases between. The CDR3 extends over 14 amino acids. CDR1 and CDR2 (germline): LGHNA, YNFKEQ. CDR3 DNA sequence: TGTGCCAGCAGCCAAGAGCTTGGAAATCAGCCCCAGCATTTT. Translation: CASSQELGNQPQHF.

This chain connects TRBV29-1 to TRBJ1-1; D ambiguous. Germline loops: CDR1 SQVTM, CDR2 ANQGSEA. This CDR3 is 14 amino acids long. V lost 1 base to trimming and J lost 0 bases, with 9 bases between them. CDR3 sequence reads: CSVEGVRMNTEAFF. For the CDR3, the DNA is TGCAGCGTTGAAGGGGTTAGAATGAACACTGAAGCTTTCTTT.

DNA for the CDR3: TGTGCCAGCAGCCCCCGCGGGATCCCGGAGAATGAGCAGTTCTTC. Its protein is CASSPRGIPENEQFF. This rearrangement joins TRBV6-2 or TRBV6-3 to TRBJ2-1; perhaps TRBD2 as D (6 bases). The V gene lost 6 bases and the J gene lost 7 bases, with 19 bases spanning the gap. This CDR3 has 15 residues. Germline CDR1 and CDR2: MNHEY and SVGEGT.

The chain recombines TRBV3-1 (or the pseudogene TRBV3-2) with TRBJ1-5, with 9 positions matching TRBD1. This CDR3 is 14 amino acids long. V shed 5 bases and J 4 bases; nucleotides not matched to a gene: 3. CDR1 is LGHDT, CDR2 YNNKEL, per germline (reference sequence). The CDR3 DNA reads TGTGCCAGCAGCGGAGGGACAGGGAATCAGCCCCAGCATTTT. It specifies CASSGGTGNQPQHF.

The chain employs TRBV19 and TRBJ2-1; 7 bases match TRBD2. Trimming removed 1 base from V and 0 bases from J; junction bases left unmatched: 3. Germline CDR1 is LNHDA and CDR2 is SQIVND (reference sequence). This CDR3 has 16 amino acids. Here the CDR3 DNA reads TGTGCCAGTAGTATAGGACTAGCAAGCTCCTACAATGAGCAGTTCTTC. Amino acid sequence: CASSIGLASSYNEQFF.

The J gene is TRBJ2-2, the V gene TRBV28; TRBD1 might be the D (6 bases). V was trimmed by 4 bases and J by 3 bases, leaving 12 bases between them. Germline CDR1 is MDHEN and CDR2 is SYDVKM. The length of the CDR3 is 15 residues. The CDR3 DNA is TGTGCCAGCAGTTCTGACAGGACCCACACCGGGGAGCTGTTTTTT. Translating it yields CASSSDRTHTGELFF.

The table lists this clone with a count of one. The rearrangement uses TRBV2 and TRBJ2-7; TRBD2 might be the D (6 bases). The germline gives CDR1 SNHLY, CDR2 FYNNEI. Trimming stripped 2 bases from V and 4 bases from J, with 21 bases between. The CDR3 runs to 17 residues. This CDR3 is CASSERVRVGRAYEQYF. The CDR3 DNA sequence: TGTGCCAGCAGTGAAAGAGTACGGGTCGGGAGAGCTTACGAGCAGTACTTC.

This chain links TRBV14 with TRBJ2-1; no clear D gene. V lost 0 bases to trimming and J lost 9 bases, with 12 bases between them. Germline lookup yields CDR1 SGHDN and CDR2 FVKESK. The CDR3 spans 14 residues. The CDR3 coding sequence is TGTGCCAGCAGCCAAGAGGGTCTGTTTTTTGAGCAGTTCTTC. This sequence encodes CASSQEGLFFEQFF.

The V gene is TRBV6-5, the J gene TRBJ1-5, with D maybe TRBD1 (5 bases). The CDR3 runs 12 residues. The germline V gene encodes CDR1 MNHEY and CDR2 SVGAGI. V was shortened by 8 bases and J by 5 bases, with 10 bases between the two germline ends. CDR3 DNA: TGTGCCAGCGAGGGGTCGGATCAGCCCCAGCATTTT. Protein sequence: CASEGSDQPQHF.